Detailed here is one TCR beta chain. The data were obtained in a study of blood T cell repertoires in COVID-19. Across the whole study: Samples of COVID-19 (acute and convalescent) were obtained from the United States, Italy and Spain.

Sequenced by immunoSEQ multiplex PCR; TCRdb stores in-frame clones only, minus some. Of approximately 280,000 clones listed, 75% to 90% are singletons. The length of the CDR3 is 13 residues. Unmatched junction bases numbered 2, after V lost 7 bases and J lost 4 bases. Germline lookup yields CDR1 MGHDK and CDR2 SYGVNS. The gene calls are TRBV25-1 and TRBJ1-5, with TRBD1 matching 9 bases. Material: peripheral blood. This sequence originates from a woman in her 70s with acute or convalescent COVID-19. CDR3 region: CASNGQGNQPQHF. The DNA for the CDR3 is TGTGCCAGCAACGGACAGGGGAATCAGCCCCAGCATTTT.